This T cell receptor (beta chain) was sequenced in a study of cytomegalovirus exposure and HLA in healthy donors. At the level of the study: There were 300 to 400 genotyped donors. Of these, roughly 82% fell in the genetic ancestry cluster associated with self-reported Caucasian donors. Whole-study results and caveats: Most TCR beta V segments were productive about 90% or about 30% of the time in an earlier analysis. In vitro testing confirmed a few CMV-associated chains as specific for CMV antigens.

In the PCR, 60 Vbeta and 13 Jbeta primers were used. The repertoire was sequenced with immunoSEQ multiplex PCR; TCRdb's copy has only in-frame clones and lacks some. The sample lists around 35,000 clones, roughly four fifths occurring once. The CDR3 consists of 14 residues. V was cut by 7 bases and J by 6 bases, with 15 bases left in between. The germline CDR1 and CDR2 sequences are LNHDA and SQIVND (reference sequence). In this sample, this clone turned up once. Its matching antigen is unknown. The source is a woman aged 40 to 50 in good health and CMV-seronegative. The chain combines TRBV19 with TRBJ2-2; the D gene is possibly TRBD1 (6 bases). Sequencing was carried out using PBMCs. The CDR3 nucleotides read TGTGCCAGTACCCCTGTGAGGGGGTCCGGGGAGCTGTTTTTT. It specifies CASTPVRGSGELFF.